This TCR beta chain was retrieved from a study of OX40 agonist ivuxolimab in advanced cancers. Across the whole study: It was ivuxolimab, an agonistic anti-OX40 (CD134) antibody, that patients were treated with. Patients receiving dose escalation had hepatocellular carcinoma, melanoma, renal cell or head and neck cancer. In three patients, partial responses were observed, one with hepatocellular carcinoma and two with cutaneous melanoma.

The protocol was immunoSEQ multiplex PCR, while the TCRdb copy is restricted to in-frame clones and leaves out a portion. The data contain about 68,000 clones, roughly nine tenths of them singletons. The V and J ends lost 5 bases and 4 bases, in that order; junction bases with no gene match: 11. The length of the CDR3 is 16 residues. CDR1 and CDR2 (germline): LNHDA, SQIVND (reference sequence). Points on this clone: Its target is unknown.

Study results and caveats: CD8+ T cells (on average) carried more expanded clones than CD4+ T cells.

The source is an adult with an advanced solid tumor such as melanoma, head and neck, liver or kidney cancer. V is TRBV19 and J is TRBJ1-3; 7 nucleotides align to TRBD1. The sample was CD4+ or CD8+ T cells sorted from blood, taken in a trial of the OX40 agonist ivuxolimab. CDR3 DNA sequence: TGTGCCAGTAGTGCCACCGGACAGGCGGGAGGAAACACCATATATTTT. This codes for CASSATGQAGGNTIYF.